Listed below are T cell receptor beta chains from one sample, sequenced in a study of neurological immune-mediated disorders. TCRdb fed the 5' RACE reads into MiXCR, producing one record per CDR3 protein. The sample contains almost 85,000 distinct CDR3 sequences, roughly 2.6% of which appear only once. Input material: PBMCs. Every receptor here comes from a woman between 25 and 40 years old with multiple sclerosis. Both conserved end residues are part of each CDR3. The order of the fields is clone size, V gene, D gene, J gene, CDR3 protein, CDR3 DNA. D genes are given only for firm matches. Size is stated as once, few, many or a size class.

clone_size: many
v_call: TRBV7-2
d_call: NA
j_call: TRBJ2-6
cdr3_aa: CASSSTTSGANVLTF
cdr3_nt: TGTGCCAGCAGCTCCACCACCTCTGGGGCCAACGTCCTGACTTTC

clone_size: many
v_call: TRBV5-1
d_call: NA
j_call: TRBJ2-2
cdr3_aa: CASSLATGVVTGELFF
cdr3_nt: TGCGCCAGCAGCTTGGCCACGGGAGTTGTCACCGGGGAGCTGTTTTTT

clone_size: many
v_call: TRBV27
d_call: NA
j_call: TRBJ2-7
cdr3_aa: CASSLRSRGFLYEQYF
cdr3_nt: TGTGCCAGCAGTTTACGCTCCCGCGGATTTCTCTACGAGCAGTACTTC

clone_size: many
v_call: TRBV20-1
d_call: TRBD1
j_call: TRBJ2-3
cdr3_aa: CSVATGWYGSTDTQYF
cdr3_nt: TGCAGTGTCGCGACAGGGTGGTATGGAAGCACAGATACGCAGTATTTT

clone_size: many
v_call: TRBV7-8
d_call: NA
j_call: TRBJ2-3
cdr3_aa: CASLPGGATDTQYF
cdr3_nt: TGTGCCAGCTTGCCGGGGGGCGCGACAGATACGCAGTATTTT

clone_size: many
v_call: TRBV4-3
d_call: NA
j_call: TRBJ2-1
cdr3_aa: CASSQAEGVSYNEQFF
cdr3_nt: TGCGCCAGCAGCCAAGCCGAGGGAGTCTCCTACAATGAGCAGTTCTTC

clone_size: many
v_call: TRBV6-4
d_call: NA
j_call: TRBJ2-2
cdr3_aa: CASSDSSAGELFF
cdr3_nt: TGTGCCAGCAGTGACTCTAGCGCCGGGGAGCTGTTTTTT

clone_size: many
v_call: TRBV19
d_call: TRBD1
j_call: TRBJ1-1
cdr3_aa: CASSMNPGQGTEAFF
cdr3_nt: TGTGCCAGTAGTATGAATCCGGGACAGGGGACTGAAGCTTTCTTT

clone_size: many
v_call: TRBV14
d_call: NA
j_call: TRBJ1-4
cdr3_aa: CASSAAAGEKLFF
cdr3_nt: TGTGCCAGCAGCGCTGCGGCGGGGGAAAAACTGTTTTTT

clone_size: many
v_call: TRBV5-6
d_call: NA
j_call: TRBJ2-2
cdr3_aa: CASSFYGQPITGELFF
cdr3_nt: TGTGCCAGCAGCTTCTACGGACAGCCTATCACCGGGGAGCTGTTTTTT

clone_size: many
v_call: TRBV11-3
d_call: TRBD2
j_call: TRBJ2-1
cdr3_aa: CASSYGLADNYNEQFF
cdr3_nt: TGTGCCAGCAGCTACGGACTAGCGGATAACTACAATGAGCAGTTCTTC

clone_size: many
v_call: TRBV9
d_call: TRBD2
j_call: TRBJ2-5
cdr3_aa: CASSAGTSSRQETQYF
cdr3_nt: TGTGCCAGCAGCGCCGGGACTAGCTCTCGGCAAGAGACCCAGTACTTC

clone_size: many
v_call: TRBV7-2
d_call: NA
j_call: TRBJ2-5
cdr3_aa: CASSPQGLQETQYF
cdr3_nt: TGTGCCAGCAGCCCCCAGGGCCTCCAAGAGACCCAGTACTTC

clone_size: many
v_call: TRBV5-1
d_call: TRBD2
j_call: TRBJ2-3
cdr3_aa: CASSLVVRLASTDTQYF
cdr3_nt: TGCGCCAGCAGCTTGGTAGTGCGACTAGCTAGCACAGATACGCAGTATTTT

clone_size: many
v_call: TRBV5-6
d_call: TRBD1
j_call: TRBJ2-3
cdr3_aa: CASSEQGSRTDTQYF
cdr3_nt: TGTGCCAGCAGCGAACAGGGGTCCCGCACAGATACGCAGTATTTT

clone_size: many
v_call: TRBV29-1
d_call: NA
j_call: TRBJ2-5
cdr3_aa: CSVASREETQYF
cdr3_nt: TGCAGCGTTGCGAGTCGGGAAGAGACCCAGTACTTC

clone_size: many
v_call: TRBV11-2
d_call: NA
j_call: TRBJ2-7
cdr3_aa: CASSSQLEQYF
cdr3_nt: TGTGCCAGCAGCTCACAGTTGGAGCAGTACTTC

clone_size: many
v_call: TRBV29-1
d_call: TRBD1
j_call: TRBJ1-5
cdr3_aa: CSVGQGADGNQPQHF
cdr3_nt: TGCAGCGTCGGACAGGGGGCGGATGGCAATCAGCCCCAGCATTTT

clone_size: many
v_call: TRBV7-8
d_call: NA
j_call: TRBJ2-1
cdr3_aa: CASSFGQATSNEQFF
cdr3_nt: TGTGCCAGCAGCTTCGGACAAGCAACCTCCAATGAGCAGTTCTTC

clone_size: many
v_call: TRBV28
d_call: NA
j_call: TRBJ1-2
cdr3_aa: CASSLPQGTNYGYTF
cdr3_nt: TGTGCCAGCAGTTTGCCCCAGGGGACGAACTATGGCTACACCTTC

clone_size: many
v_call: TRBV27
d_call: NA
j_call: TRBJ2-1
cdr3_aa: CASSLNLGTVLF
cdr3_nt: TGTGCCAGCAGTTTAAATCTTGGAACCGTTCTCTTC

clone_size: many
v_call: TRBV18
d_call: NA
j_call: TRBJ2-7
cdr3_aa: CASSPPSLGAAGQYF
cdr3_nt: TGTGCCAGCTCACCTCCCTCTCTGGGGGCAGCTGGGCAGTACTTC

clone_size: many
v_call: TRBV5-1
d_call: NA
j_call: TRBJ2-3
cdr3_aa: CASSLPTDTQYF
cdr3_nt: TGCGCCAGCAGCTTGCCCACAGATACGCAGTATTTT

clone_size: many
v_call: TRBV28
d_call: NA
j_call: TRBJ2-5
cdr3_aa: CASNLHGSGETQYF
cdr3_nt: TGTGCCAGCAACCTTCATGGGAGCGGGGAGACCCAGTACTTC

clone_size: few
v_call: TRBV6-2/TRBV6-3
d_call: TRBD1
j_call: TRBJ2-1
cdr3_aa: CASSYNGQGQLNEQFF
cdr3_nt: TGTGCCAGCAGTTACAACGGACAGGGACAGCTTAATGAGCAGTTCTTC

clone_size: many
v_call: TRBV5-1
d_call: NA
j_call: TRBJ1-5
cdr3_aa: CASSRTPTEQPQHF
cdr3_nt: TGCGCCAGCAGCCGAACTCCGACCGAACAGCCCCAGCATTTT

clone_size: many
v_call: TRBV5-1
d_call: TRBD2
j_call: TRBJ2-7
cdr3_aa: CASSLGTSAYEQYF
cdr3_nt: TGCGCCAGCAGCCTTGGGACTAGCGCCTACGAGCAGTACTTC

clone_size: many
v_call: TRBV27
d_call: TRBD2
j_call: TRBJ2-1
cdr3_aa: CASSLSPAGGPNEQFF
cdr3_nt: TGTGCCAGCAGTTTATCCCCAGCGGGAGGTCCCAATGAGCAGTTCTTC

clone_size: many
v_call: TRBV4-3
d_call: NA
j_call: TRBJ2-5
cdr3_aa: CASSQGTTGLETQYF
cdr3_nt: TGCGCCAGCAGCCAAGGGACGACAGGCCTTGAGACCCAGTACTTC

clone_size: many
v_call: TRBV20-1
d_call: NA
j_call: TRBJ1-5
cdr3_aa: CSARVPGGFQPQHF
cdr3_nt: TGCAGTGCTAGGGTGCCAGGCGGGTTTCAGCCCCAGCATTTT

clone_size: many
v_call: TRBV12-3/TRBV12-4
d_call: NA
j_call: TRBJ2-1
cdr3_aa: CASSFSPPRTVGDNEQFF
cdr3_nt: TGTGCCAGCAGTTTTAGCCCACCGAGGACAGTAGGGGACAATGAGCAGTTCTTC

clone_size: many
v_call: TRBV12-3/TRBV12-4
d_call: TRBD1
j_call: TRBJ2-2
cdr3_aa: CASSFQGVNTGELFF
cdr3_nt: TGTGCCAGCAGTTTCCAGGGGGTGAACACCGGGGAGCTGTTTTTT

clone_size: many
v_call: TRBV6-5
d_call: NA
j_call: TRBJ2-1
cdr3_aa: CASSYLKGAGNEQFF
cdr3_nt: TGTGCCAGCAGTTACCTTAAGGGAGCGGGCAATGAGCAGTTCTTC

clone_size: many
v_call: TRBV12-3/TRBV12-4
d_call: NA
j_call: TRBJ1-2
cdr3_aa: CASSTLTGLKDYGYTF
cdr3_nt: TGTGCCAGCAGTACCCTGACAGGTTTGAAGGACTATGGCTACACCTTC

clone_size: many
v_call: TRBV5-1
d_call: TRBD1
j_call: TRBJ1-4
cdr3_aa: CASSFGTGRAAGEKLFF
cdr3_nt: TGCGCCAGCAGCTTCGGGACAGGCAGGGCGGCGGGCGAAAAACTGTTTTTT

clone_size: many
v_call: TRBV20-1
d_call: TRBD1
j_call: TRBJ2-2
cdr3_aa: CSAPRQGRLSGELFF
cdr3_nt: TGCAGTGCTCCCAGACAGGGGAGGTTATCCGGGGAGCTGTTTTTT

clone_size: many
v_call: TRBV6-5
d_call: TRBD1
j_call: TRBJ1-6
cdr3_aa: CASSYSGQGNSPLHF
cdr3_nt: TGTGCCAGCAGTTACTCGGGACAGGGAAATTCACCCCTCCACTTT

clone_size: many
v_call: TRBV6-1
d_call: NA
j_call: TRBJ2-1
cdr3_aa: CASSLKDTNEQFF
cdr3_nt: TGTGCCAGCAGCTTAAAGGATACTAATGAGCAGTTCTTC

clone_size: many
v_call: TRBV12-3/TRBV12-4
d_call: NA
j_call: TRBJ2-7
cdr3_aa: CASSPNRDEQYF
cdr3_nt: TGTGCCAGCAGCCCTAACCGGGACGAGCAGTACTTC

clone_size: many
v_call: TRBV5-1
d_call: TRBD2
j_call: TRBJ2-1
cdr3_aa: CASRGLAGGYNEQFF
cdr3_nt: TGCGCCAGCAGGGGCCTAGCGGGAGGTTACAATGAGCAGTTCTTC

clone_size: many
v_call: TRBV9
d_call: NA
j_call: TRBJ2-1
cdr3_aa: CASSRSNNNEQFF
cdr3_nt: TGTGCCAGCAGCCGCTCGAACAACAATGAGCAGTTCTTC

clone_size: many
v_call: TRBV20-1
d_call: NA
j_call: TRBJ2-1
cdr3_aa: CSARSGTNNEQFF
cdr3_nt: TGCAGTGCTAGGTCCGGGACCAACAATGAGCAGTTCTTC

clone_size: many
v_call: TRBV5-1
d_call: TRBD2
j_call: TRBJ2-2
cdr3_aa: CASSPGTSGLYTGELFF
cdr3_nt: TGCGCCAGCAGCCCCGGGACTAGCGGGCTATACACCGGGGAGCTGTTTTTT